Below are 19 T cell receptor beta chains sequenced from a single sample in a study of blood T cell repertoires in COVID-19 (dated by TCRdb to 2019 to 2021). Libraries were constructed by the immunoSEQ multiplex PCR assay. In TCRdb, the immuneACCESS table is reduced to in-frame sequences with V and J assigned. These tables do not hold every clone; where another copy was compared, an unresolved V gene accounts for under half, and the others remain unexplained. Recorded for this sample are tens of thousands of clones; 85% of them occurred a single time. The leading ten clones occupy under 3% of the sample. The sample was peripheral blood. These receptor sequences come from a man at least 80 years old with acute or convalescent COVID-19.

This clone showed up just a few times. The chain combines TRBV24-1 with TRBJ1-2; 10 bases fit TRBD1. Losses at the gene ends were 4 bases for V and 9 bases for J; bases not matched to a gene: 7. Germline V gene data show CDR1 as KGHDR and CDR2 as SFDVKD. CDR3 length equals 14 residues. The CDR3 DNA is TGTGCCACCAGTGAGACACGACAGGGGGCGAGCTACACCTTC. This translates into CATSETRQGASYTF.

Details on this clone: The sample holds other DNA sequences that translate to the same CDR3. This chain joins TRBV6-2 or TRBV6-3 and TRBJ2-1; 11 positions agree with TRBD2. The CDR3 spans 16 residues. V lost 0 bases, J lost 4 bases, and 2 bases stayed unmatched. Germline loops: CDR1 MNHEY, CDR2 SVGEGT. CDR3 sequence reads: CASSYSTSGRYNEQFF. DNA of the CDR3: TGTGCCAGCAGTTACTCTACTAGCGGGAGATACAATGAGCAGTTCTTC.

CDR3 sequence: CASSLWDRVNNQPQHF. The CDR3 DNA follows: TGTGCCAGCAGCTTGTGGGACAGGGTAAACAATCAGCCCCAGCATTTT. The chain joins TRBV7-8 to TRBJ1-5; 9 bases are shared with TRBD1. Germline assignment: CDR1 SGHVS and CDR2 FQNEAQ. Trimming removed 3 bases from V and 3 bases from J; junction bases left unmatched: 6. CDR3 length: 16 residues.

The chain couples TRBV5-1 to TRBJ2-3; 8 bases align to TRBD2. The CDR3 loop spans 15 amino acids. Trimming at V came to 4 bases and at J to 0 bases, leaving 4 bases not matched to a gene. The germline CDR1 and CDR2 sequences are SGHRS and YFSETQ. CDR3 bases: TGCGCCAGCAGCCTGCTAGCGGGTAGCACAGATACGCAGTATTTT. Its protein is CASSLLAGSTDTQYF.

V gene TRBV11-2 combines with J gene TRBJ1-2; 10 bases are shared with TRBD1. Per germline, CDR1 SGHAT and CDR2 FQNNGV. Trimming at V came to 5 bases and at J to 7 bases, leaving 4 bases not matched to a gene. The CDR3 runs to 13 residues. The DNA for the CDR3 is TGTGCCAGCAGCGAGACAGGGGGCTTTGGCTACACCTTC. Protein product: CASSETGGFGYTF. Full variable domain (missing parts from reference TRBV11-2 and TRBJ1-2): EAGVAQSPRYKIIEKRQSVAFWCNPISGHATLYWYQQILGQGPKLLIQFQNNGVVDDSQLPKDRFSAERLKGVDSTLKIQPAKLEDSAVYLCASSETGGFGYTFGSGTRLTVV.

This clone appeared a few times. The rearrangement joins TRBV19 to TRBJ1-1; 10 positions agree with TRBD1. The CDR3 loop spans 15 amino acids. V was clipped by 8 bases and J by 2 bases; unmatched bases: 8. Germline V gene data show CDR1 as LNHDA and CDR2 as SQIVND (reference sequence). CDR3 loop: CASRAGQGRNTEAFF. The CDR3 DNA sequence: TGTGCCAGTCGTGCGGGACAGGGGAGAAACACTGAAGCTTTCTTT.

This chain joins TRBV10-2 and TRBJ1-5; 10 nucleotides match TRBD1. The CDR3 runs to 17 residues. The trim removed 6 bases at V and 3 bases at J, leaving 11 bases unmatched. Germline V CDR1 and CDR2: WSHSY, SAAADI. The CDR3 region is CASSHVPGQGLNQPQHF. The CDR3 nucleotides read TGCGCCAGCAGCCACGTCCCGGGACAGGGGCTCAATCAGCCCCAGCATTTT.

This clone showed up just once. The gene calls are TRBV24-1 and TRBJ2-3; D gene ambiguous. CDR3 size: 16 residues. Germline assignment: CDR1 KGHDR and CDR2 SFDVKD. Trimming removed 1 base from V and 4 bases from J, with 14 bases in between. CDR3 loop: CATSDLAWRGSDTQYF. In DNA, the CDR3 is TGTGCCACCAGTGATTTAGCCTGGAGAGGCTCAGATACGCAGTATTTT.

The rearrangement uses TRBV30 and TRBJ1-2, with unresolved D. The V end lost 5 bases, the J end lost 6 bases, and 22 bases lay between the germline ends. Germline V gives CDR1 GTSNPN, CDR2 SVGIG (reference sequence). The CDR3 runs to 15 residues. The CDR3 protein is CAWSSKGANYHGYTF. The CDR3 region has the DNA TGTGCCTGGTCTTCCAAGGGAGCTAACTACCATGGCTACACCTTC.

The chain uses TRBV2 and TRBJ1-2; D uncertain. The CDR3 has 14 amino acids. CDR1 and CDR2 (germline): SNHLY, FYNNEI. Trimming took off 2 bases at V and 0 bases at J, with 7 bases between the two ends. CDR3 protein: CASSEQSANYGYTF. In DNA, the CDR3 is TGTGCCAGCAGTGAACAGTCAGCTAACTATGGCTACACCTTC.

This clone turned up a few times. The chain uses TRBV7-2 and TRBJ2-7; weak D call: TRBD2 (5 bases). The CDR3 has 17 residues. Germline V gene lookup returns CDR1 SGHTA and CDR2 FQGNSA. With 5 bases removed from V and 2 bases from J, the gap between germline ends came to 22 bases. The CDR3 bases are TGTGCCAGCAGCCCGACGTCGAGTGGGCGGGCAGCCTACGAGCAGTACTTC. Translating it yields CASSPTSSGRAAYEQYF. Filled out from reference TRBV7-2 and TRBJ2-7, the complete variable domain reads GAGVSQSPSNKVTEKGKDVELRCDPISGHTALYWYRQSLGQGLEFLIYFQGNSAPDKSGLPSDRFSAERTGGSVSTLTIQRTQQEDSAVYLCASSPTSSGRAAYEQYFGPGTRLTVT.

The gene calls are TRBV24-1 and TRBJ2-5, with D perhaps TRBD1 (6 bases). CDR3 length: 16 amino acids. V lost 6 bases and J lost 0, with 16 bases in between. Germline loops: CDR1 KGHDR, CDR2 SFDVKD. Here the CDR3 reads CATSRGRGGYQETQYF. CDR3 sequence (DNA): TGTGCCACCAGTAGGGGCCGAGGGGGATACCAAGAGACCCAGTACTTC.

The genes are TRBV9 and TRBJ2-1, with D possibly matching TRBD1 (6 bases). Germline CDR1 is SGDLS and CDR2 is YYNGEE. The CDR3 has 16 residues. V was cut by 0 bases and J by 3 bases, with 13 bases left in between. The CDR3 here is CASSVGGPLHYNEQFF. The CDR3 bases are TGTGCCAGCAGCGTAGGGGGGCCGCTACACTACAATGAGCAGTTCTTC. Filled out from reference TRBV9 and TRBJ2-1, the complete variable domain reads DSGVTQTPKHLITATGQRVTLRCSPRSGDLSVYWYQQSLDQGLQFLIQYYNGEERAKGNILERFSAQQFPDLHSELNLSSLELGDSALYFCASSVGGPLHYNEQFFGPGTRLTVL.

This clone was seen a handful of times. The chain has TRBV18 and TRBJ2-7; TRBD1 agrees at 7 bases. The CDR3 is 14 residues long. J was trimmed by 3 bases and V by 3 bases; bases with no gene match: 5. Germline V lookup: CDR1 KGHSH, CDR2 LQKENI. In DNA form, the CDR3 reads TGTGCCAGCTCACCTCAGACAGGGAACTACGAGCAGTACTTC. It translates to CASSPQTGNYEQYF.

J is TRBJ2-7 and V is TRBV7-8; D perhaps matches TRBD2 (5 bases). The CDR3 length is 14 residues. The V gene's germline CDR1 is SGHVS and CDR2 FQNEAQ. Trimming took 1 base from V and 2 from J, leaving 9 bases between them. The CDR3 here is CASSLGGGPYEQYF. CDR3 sequence (DNA): TGTGCCAGCAGCTTAGGAGGAGGCCCCTACGAGCAGTACTTC.

The J gene is TRBJ1-2, the V gene TRBV5-6; 7 bases are a match to TRBD1. V lost 0 bases to trimming and J lost 2 bases; unmatched junction nucleotides: 7. Germline values: CDR1 SGHDT, CDR2 YYEEEE. This CDR3 comprises 16 residues. This CDR3 reads CASSLGAGGLNYGYTF. The CDR3 DNA reads as TGTGCCAGCAGCTTGGGGGCAGGGGGTCTAAACTATGGCTACACCTTC.

The V call is TRBV2, the J call TRBJ1-6; the D gene is possibly TRBD1 (6 bases). The CDR3 sequence is 14 residues long. CDR1 is SNHLY, CDR2 FYNNEI, per germline. V was cut by 10 bases and J by 0 bases, with 10 bases left in between. This CDR3 reads CATQGSSYNSPLHF. Here the CDR3 DNA reads TGTGCCACACAGGGAAGCTCCTATAATTCACCCCTCCACTTT.

J is TRBJ1-2 and V is TRBV7-2, with 9 bases aligning to TRBD1. J lost 8 bases, V lost 4 bases, and 8 bases had no gene match. Germline CDR1 is SGHTA and CDR2 is FQGNSA. The CDR3 is 14 residues long. The CDR3: CASSSDRGSRGYTF. CDR3 bases: TGTGCCAGCAGCTCCGACAGGGGGAGTCGCGGCTACACCTTC.

The rearrangement joins TRBV6-5 to TRBJ1-3; 12 bases map to TRBD1. CDR1 is MNHEY, CDR2 SVGAGI, per germline. Trimming cost V 2 bases and J 9 bases; bases outside gene matches: 8. The CDR3 length is 16 residues. This CDR3 is CASSYIPAGQGATIYF. DNA for the CDR3: TGTGCCAGCAGTTACATCCCCGCGGGACAGGGGGCCACCATATATTTT.